The clone carrying this T cell receptor (beta chain) has just one count. Its antigen remains unidentified. This sample was included in a study of siplizumab effects on memory and regulatory T cells. General study findings and limits: Memory cells seemed less diverse than naive T cells, which also seemed major contributors to the alloresponse. In siplizumab conditions, mappable alloreactive CD4+ clones averaged 68.8% Treg-derived, against 25% to 30% in controls.

In germline, CDR1 is SGHNT, CDR2 YYREEE (reference sequence). The V and J ends lost 9 bases and 2 bases respectively, with 13 bases between them. CDR3 length: 13 amino acids. In each sample, roughly 97,000 TCR templates were assayed. Using immunoSEQ multiplex PCR, the repertoire was profiled, and TCRdb retains in-frame clones only, with some absent. Among tens of thousands of clones, over 95% were seen once, and the ten largest hold 0.025% to 0.035%. This TCR derives from a human donor in good health. Sample: naive CD4+ T cells sorted from blood. The chain carries TRBV5-4 and TRBJ2-3; tentatively, D is TRBD1 (6 bases). The CDR3 nucleotides read TGTGCCACGCACAGGGAGTTCACAGATACGCAGTATTTT. The encoded protein is CATHREFTDTQYF.